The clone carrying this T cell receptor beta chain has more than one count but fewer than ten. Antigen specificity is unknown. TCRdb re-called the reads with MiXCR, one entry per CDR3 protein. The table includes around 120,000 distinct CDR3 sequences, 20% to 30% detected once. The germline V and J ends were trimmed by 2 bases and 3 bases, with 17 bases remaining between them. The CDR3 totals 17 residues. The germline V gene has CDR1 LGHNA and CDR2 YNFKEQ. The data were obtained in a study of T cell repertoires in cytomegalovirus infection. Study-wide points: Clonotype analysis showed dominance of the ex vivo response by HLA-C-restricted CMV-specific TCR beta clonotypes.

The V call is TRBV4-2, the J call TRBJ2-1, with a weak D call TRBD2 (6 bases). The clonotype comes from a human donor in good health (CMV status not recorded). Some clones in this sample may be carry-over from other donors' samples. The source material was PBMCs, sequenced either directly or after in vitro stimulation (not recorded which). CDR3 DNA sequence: TGTGCCAGCAGCCAACGCGACTTAGGCGGGGTCTACAATGAGCAGTTCTTC. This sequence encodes CASSQRDLGGVYNEQFF.